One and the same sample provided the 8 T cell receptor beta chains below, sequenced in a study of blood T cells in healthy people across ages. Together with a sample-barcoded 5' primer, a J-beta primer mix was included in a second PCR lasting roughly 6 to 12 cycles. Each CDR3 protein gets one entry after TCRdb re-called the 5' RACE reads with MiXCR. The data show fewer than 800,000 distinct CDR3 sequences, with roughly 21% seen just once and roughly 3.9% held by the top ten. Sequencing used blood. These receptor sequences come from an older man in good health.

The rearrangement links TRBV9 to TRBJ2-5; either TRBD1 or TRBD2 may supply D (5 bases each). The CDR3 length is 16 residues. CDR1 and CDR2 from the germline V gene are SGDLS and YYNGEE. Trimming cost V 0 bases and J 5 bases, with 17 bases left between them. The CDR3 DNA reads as TGTGCCAGCAGCGTAGACGGGGCCTCCGCCTCGGAGACCCAGTACTTC. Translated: CASSVDGASASETQYF.

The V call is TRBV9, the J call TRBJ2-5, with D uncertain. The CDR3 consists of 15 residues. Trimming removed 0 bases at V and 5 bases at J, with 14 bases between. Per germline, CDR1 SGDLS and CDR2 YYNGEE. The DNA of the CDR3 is TGTGCCAGCAGCGTAGGCGGATTTCAGTTCGAGACCCAGTACTTC. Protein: CASSVGGFQFETQYF.

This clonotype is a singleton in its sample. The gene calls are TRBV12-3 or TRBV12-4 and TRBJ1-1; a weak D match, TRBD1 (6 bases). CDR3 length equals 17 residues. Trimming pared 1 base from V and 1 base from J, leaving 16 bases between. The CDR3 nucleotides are TGTGCCAGCAGTTTAGATGGGCTGGGGGGCGGGAACACTGAAGCTTTCTTT. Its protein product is CASSLDGLGGGNTEAFF.

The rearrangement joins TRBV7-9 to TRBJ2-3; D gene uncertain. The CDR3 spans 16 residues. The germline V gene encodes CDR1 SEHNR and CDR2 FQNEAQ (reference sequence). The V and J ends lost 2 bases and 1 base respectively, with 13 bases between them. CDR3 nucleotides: TGTGCCAGCAGCTTACGACCACCAGAGGGCACAGATACGCAGTATTTT. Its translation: CASSLRPPEGTDTQYF.

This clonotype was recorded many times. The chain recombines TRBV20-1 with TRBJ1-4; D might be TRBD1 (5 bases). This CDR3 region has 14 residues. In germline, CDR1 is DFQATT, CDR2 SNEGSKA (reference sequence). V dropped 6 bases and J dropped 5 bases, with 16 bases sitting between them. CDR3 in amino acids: CSAPGAGGNEKLFF. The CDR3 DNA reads TGCAGTGCCCCCGGGGCGGGAGGAAATGAAAAACTGTTTTTT.

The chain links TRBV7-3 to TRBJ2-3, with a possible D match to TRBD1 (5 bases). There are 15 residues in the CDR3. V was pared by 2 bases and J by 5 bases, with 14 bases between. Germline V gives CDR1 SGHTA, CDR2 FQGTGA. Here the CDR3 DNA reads TGTGCCAGCAGCTTAGGCACAGGAGTGAGAGATACGCAGTATTTT. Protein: CASSLGTGVRDTQYF.

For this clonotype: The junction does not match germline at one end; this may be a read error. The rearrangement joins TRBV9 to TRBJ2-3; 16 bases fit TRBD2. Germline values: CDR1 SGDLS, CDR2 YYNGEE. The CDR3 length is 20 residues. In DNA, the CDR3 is TGTGCCGGCAGCGCAGGACCCGGGACTAGCGGGAGGGCTCCCACGGATACGCAGTATTTT. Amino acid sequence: CAGSAGPGTSGRAPTDTQYF.

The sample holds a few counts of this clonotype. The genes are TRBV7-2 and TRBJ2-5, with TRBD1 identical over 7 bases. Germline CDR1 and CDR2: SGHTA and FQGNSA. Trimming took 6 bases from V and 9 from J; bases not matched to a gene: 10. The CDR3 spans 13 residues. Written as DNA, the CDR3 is TGTGCCAGCAGTTTCGGACAGGCCCAGGCCCAGTACTTC. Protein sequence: CASSFGQAQAQYF. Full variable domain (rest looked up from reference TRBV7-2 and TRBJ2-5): GAGVSQSPSNKVTEKGKDVELRCDPISGHTALYWYRQSLGQGLEFLIYFQGNSAPDKSGLPSDRFSAERTGGSVSTLTIQRTQQEDSAVYLCASSFGQAQAQYFGPGTRLLVL.